Listed here is a single TCR beta chain. The antigen remains undetermined. Single viable CD3+CD4+CD8-CD45RO+ cells were sorted as the memory CD4+ T cells. Per germline, CDR1 KGHSH and CDR2 LQKENI. V was clipped by 3 bases and J by 3 bases; unmatched bases: 2. The CDR3 totals 14 residues. The sample comes from a study of memory CD4+ T cells and cytomegalovirus serostatus. Clones were sequenced by immunoSEQ multiplex PCR, and TCRdb holds only the in-frame ones, with some missing. In the table there are about 52,000 clones, approximately 82% of which are singletons. General study points: 67 of 164 known CMV-associated TCRbeta sequences appeared in CD4+ memory.

The sample taken for sequencing was memory CD4+ T cells from blood. The chain recombines TRBV18 with TRBJ2-7; 10 bases match TRBD2. The TCR was taken from an adult in good health and CMV-seropositive. The CDR3 DNA follows: TGTGCCAGCTCACCCCAGCGGGAGGGCTACGAGCAGTACTTC. Amino acid sequence: CASSPQREGYEQYF.